This TCR beta chain is drawn from a study of circulating tumor DNA in untreated peripheral T-cell lymphoma. There are 15 residues in the CDR3. The germline gives CDR1 KGHSH, CDR2 LQKENI. J lost 2 bases, V lost 1 base, and 2 bases had no gene match. Produced via immunoSEQ multiplex PCR; TCRdb's table is partial and in-frame only. Altogether fewer than 9,000 clones are present, about 82% being singletons, with the ten largest covering about 1.9%. This TCR was sampled from a human donor with peripheral T-cell lymphoma. Sequencing was done on a sample of tumor tissue. This chain uses TRBV18 with TRBJ2-5; 9 nucleotides line up with TRBD2. The CDR3, as DNA: TGTGCCAGCTCACCACGGCTAGCGGGGCAAGAGACCCAGTACTTC. Protein sequence: CASSPRLAGQETQYF. Variable domain in full (rest from reference TRBV18 and TRBJ2-5): NAGVMQNPRHLVRRRGQEARLRCSPMKGHSHVYWYRQLPEEGLKFMVYLQKENIIDESGMPKERFSAEFPKEGPSILRIQQVVRGDSAAYFCASSPRLAGQETQYFGPGTRLLVL.